This T cell receptor (beta chain) stems from a study of shared clonotypes between healthy human individuals. How the authors handled the data: ImmunoSEQ sequences covered only the junction and lacked quality scores; filtering therefore differed. Profiled with immunoSEQ multiplex PCR; TCRdb holds only in-frame clones, not every one. From that table come the V and J calls and clone size; the DNA was used to work out D and trimming. The sample lists 2 million to 3 million clones, around nine tenths occurring once. Points from the study as a whole: Sequencing of the sorted subsets was shown by rarefaction to be incomplete despite large depth. The study found about 5% of naive CD4 clonotypes shared across a handful of donors.

With respect to this clone: Its target is not known.

There are 13 residues in the CDR3. The V and J ends lost 4 bases and 0 bases respectively, with 6 bases between them. CDR1 MNHNS and CDR2 SASEGT come from the germline V gene. This clonotype originated in a man aged 18-30 years in good health. The sample comprised naive CD4+ T cells sorted from blood. Subset: CD45RA+ positively selected. The chain combines TRBV6-1 with TRBJ1-1; D ambiguous. As DNA, the CDR3 is TGTGCCAGCAGTGCACGGATGAACACTGAAGCTTTCTTT. Protein product: CASSARMNTEAFF.